The rows below give T cell receptor beta chains drawn from one sample of a study of CD8+CD57+ T cells in acquired aplastic anemia. A single record per CDR3 protein comes from TCRdb applying MiXCR to the reads. The repertoire includes some 190,000 distinct CDR3 sequences, approximately 50% of them detected once, and 16% sits in the top ten. Sequenced sample: sorted CD4+, CD8+, or CD8+CD57+ T cells (not recorded which) from PBMCs. These receptors were taken from a human donor in good health, serving as a control. Both conserved end residues are part of each CDR3. D genes are given only for firm matches. Expanded clones are given a class, and other clones once, few, many or no size at all.

J	V	size	D	CDR3	DNA
TRBJ2-7	TRBV9	.	.	CASSVDSTYEQYF	TGTGCCAGCAGCGTCGACAGTACCTACGAGCAGTACTTC
TRBJ1-1	TRBV11-3	many	TRBD1	CASSLGDSINTEAFF	TGTGCCAGCAGCTTAGGGGACAGCATAAACACTGAAGCTTTCTTT
TRBJ1-2	TRBV7-9	.	TRBD1	CASSAQTPGQIYGYTF	TGTGCCAGCAGCGCCCAAACTCCGGGACAGATCTATGGCTACACCTTC
TRBJ2-7	TRBV12-3/TRBV12-4	many	TRBD1	CASSLVYRGRREQYF	TGTGCCAGCAGTTTAGTATACAGGGGGCGCCGCGAGCAGTACTTC
TRBJ2-3	TRBV2	few	.	CASSPRAGQRTDTQYF	TGTGCCAGCAGTCCCCGCGCGGGACAGCGCACAGATACGCAGTATTTT
TRBJ1-1	TRBV7-9	.	TRBD1	CASSFQGQGRAEAFF	TGTGCCAGCAGCTTCCAAGGACAGGGGAGAGCTGAAGCTTTCTTT
TRBJ1-1	TRBV3-1	.	.	CASSLPYGRAFF	TGTGCCAGCAGCCTACCTTATGGGAGGGCTTTCTTT
TRBJ2-3	TRBV20-1	.	.	CSPRDSGTDTQYF	TGCAGTCCTCGGGACTCCGGCACAGATACGCAGTATTTT
TRBJ1-4	TRBV7-3	many	TRBD1	CASSLDRDEKLFF	TGTGCCAGCAGCTTGGACAGGGATGAAAAACTGTTTTTT
TRBJ2-3	TRBV10-3	few	TRBD2	CAISPTSGGASDTQYF	TGTGCCATCAGCCCAACTAGCGGGGGGGCTTCAGATACGCAGTATTTT
TRBJ1-6	TRBV7-9	many	.	CASRDSSGNSPLHF	TGTGCCAGCAGGGATTCTAGCGGGAATTCACCCCTCCACTTT
TRBJ1-6	TRBV6-5	few	TRBD1	CASLSIRGGYSPLHF	TGTGCCAGCCTAAGTATCAGGGGGGGCTACTCACCCCTCCACTTT
TRBJ1-5	TRBV19	.	.	CASSIGGGGNQPQHF	TGTGCCAGTAGTATAGGGGGAGGGGGCAATCAGCCCCAGCATTTT
TRBJ1-2	TRBV5-1	many	.	CASSASGNNYGYTF	TGCGCCAGCAGCGCCTCAGGGAACAACTATGGCTACACCTTC
TRBJ2-5	TRBV5-5	many	TRBD2	CASSRGGVETQYF	TGTGCCAGCAGCCGGGGGGGGGTCGAGACCCAGTACTTC
TRBJ2-5	TRBV10-1	.	TRBD2	CASCSGGSTSSLETQYF	TGCGCCAGTTGTAGCGGGGGGTCCACGAGCAGTCTAGAGACCCAGTACTTC
TRBJ2-5	TRBV2	.	.	CATNPGTAQETQYF	TGTGCCACTAATCCCGGGACTGCGCAAGAGACCCAGTACTTC
TRBJ1-1	TRBV15	.	.	CATSREMTALNTEAFF	TGTGCCACCAGCAGAGAGATGACGGCACTGAACACTGAAGCTTTCTTT
TRBJ2-7	TRBV6-2/TRBV6-3	many	.	CASSPRTAKQYF	TGTGCCAGCAGTCCTCGGACAGCTAAGCAGTACTTC
TRBJ2-1	TRBV5-6	.	.	CASSLGGHNEQFF	TGTGCCAGCAGCTTGGGGGGGCACAATGAGCAGTTCTTC
TRBJ2-7	TRBV10-3	.	.	CAISEEASSYEQYF	TGTGCCATCAGTGAAGAGGCTAGCTCCTACGAGCAGTACTTC
TRBJ2-1	TRBV19	many	.	CASSQVGRNEQFF	TGTGCCAGTAGTCAGGTAGGGCGCAATGAGCAGTTCTTC
TRBJ2-7	TRBV4-3	.	TRBD2	CASSQTSGGPYEQYF	TGCGCCAGCAGCCAGACTAGCGGGGGCCCTTACGAGCAGTACTTC
TRBJ1-4	TRBV7-8	.	TRBD1	CASRRDRTLELFF	TGTGCCAGCAGGCGGGACAGGACACTGGAACTGTTTTTT
TRBJ2-5	TRBV7-8	.	.	CASSLTGLNETQYF	TGTGCCAGCAGCTTAACAGGGTTAAACGAGACCCAGTACTTC
TRBJ2-1	TRBV19	.	.	CASSYPTHSRYNEQFF	TGTGCCAGTAGTTATCCGACTCATTCGAGGTACAATGAGCAGTTCTTC
TRBJ2-1	TRBV19	.	.	CASSPRGTASYNEQFF	TGTGCCAGTAGCCCACGGGGGACAGCCTCCTACAATGAGCAGTTCTTC
TRBJ2-7	TRBV20-1	.	TRBD1	CSARDRRYEQYF	TGCAGTGCGAGGGACAGGCGATACGAGCAGTACTTC
TRBJ1-3	TRBV29-1	.	.	CSVGPRGSGNTIYF	TGCAGCGTCGGTCCGAGGGGATCGGGAAACACCATATATTTT
TRBJ1-2	TRBV18	.	.	CASSPPGEYNYGYTF	TGTGCCAGCTCACCACCGGGGGAGTATAACTATGGCTACACCTTC
TRBJ1-2	TRBV19	once	.	CASSVATGNYGYTF	TGTGCCAGTAGTGTGGCCACAGGGAACTATGGCTACACCTTC
TRBJ2-6	TRBV5-4	few	.	CASSARPYSGANVLTF	TGTGCCAGCAGCGCAAGACCCTACTCTGGGGCCAACGTCCTGACTTTC
TRBJ1-1	TRBV20-1	.	.	CSAGGRTENTEAFF	TGCAGTGCTGGGGGAAGGACGGAGAACACTGAAGCTTTCTTT
TRBJ2-1	TRBV7-2	once	.	CASSSMLDGYNEQFF	TGTGCCAGCAGCTCGATGCTGGACGGTTACAATGAGCAGTTCTTC
TRBJ2-3	TRBV5-8	.	.	CAGSLTDWDTQYF	TGTGCCGGCAGCCTGACTGACTGGGACACGCAGTATTTT
TRBJ2-2	TRBV12-3/TRBV12-4	.	TRBD2	CASSSHFSGGAGELVF	TGTGCCAGCAGCTCTCATTTTAGCGGGGGGGCCGGGGAGCTGGTTTTT
TRBJ2-3	TRBV7-9	.	TRBD1	CASSRTGQGADTQYF	TGTGCCAGCAGCCGAACGGGACAGGGGGCAGATACGCAGTATTTT
TRBJ1-6	TRBV15	many	.	CATSRDWANSPLHF	TGTGCCACCAGCAGAGATTGGGCTAATTCACCCCTCCACTTT
TRBJ1-5	TRBV9	.	.	CASSGTGISNQPQHF	TGTGCCAGCAGCGGTACGGGGATAAGCAATCAGCCCCAGCATTTT
TRBJ1-2	TRBV9	once	.	CASSVAEGRGYGYTF	TGTGCCAGCAGCGTAGCTGAGGGCCGGGGCTATGGCTACACCTTC
TRBJ2-7	TRBV12-3/TRBV12-4	once	TRBD1	CASSPVRQGGFHEQYF	TGTGCCAGCAGCCCAGTCAGACAGGGGGGTTTCCACGAGCAGTACTTC
TRBJ1-1	TRBV2	.	.	CASSDDGLMNTEAFF	TGTGCCAGCAGTGATGATGGACTCATGAACACTGAAGCTTTCTTT
TRBJ1-2	TRBV6-5	many	.	CASKVEGSTNYGYTF	TGTGCCAGCAAGGTAGAGGGAAGTACTAACTATGGCTACACCTTC
TRBJ1-1	TRBV14	.	TRBD1	CASSLAGQGAFF	TGTGCCAGCAGCTTGGCTGGACAGGGGGCTTTCTTT
TRBJ2-7	TRBV29-1	.	TRBD1	CSVTPTYRGSDEQYF	TGCAGCGTGACGCCTACTTACAGGGGATCGGACGAGCAGTACTTC
TRBJ2-1	TRBV7-2	many	TRBD2	CASSSRGGVYNEQFF	TGTGCCAGCAGCTCCCGCGGGGGGGTTTACAATGAGCAGTTCTTC